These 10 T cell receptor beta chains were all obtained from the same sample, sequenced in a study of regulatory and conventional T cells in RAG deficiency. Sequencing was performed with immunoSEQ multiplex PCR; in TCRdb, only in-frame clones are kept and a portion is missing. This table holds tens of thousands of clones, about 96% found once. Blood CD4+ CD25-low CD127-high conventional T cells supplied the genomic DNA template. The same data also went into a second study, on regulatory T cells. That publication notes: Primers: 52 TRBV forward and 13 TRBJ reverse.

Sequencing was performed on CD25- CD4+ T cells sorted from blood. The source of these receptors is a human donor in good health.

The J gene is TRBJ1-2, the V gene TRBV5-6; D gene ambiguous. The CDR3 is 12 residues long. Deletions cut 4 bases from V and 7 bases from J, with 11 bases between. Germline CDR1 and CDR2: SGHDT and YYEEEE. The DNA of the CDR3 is TGTGCCAGCAGCCTCCAGTGGGCTGGCTACACCTTC. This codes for CASSLQWAGYTF.

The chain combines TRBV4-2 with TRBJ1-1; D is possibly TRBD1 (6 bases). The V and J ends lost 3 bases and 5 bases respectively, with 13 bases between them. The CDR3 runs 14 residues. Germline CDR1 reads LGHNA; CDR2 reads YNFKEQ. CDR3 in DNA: TGTGCCAGCAGCCAGATAAACCAGGGGACTGAAGCTTTCTTT. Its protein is CASSQINQGTEAFF.

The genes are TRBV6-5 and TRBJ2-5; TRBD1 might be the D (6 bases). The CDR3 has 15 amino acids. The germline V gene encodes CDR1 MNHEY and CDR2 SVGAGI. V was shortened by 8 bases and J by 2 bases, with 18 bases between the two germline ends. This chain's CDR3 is CASQLHGRGQETQYF. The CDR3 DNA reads TGTGCCAGCCAGTTACATGGCAGGGGACAAGAGACCCAGTACTTC.

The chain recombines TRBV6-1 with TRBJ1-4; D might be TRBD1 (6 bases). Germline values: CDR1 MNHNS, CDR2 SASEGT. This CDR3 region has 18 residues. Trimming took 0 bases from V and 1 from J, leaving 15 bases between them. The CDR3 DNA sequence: TGTGCCAGCAGTGAAGCGGGGATGAACAGGGTAACTAATGAAAAACTGTTTTTT. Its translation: CASSEAGMNRVTNEKLFF.

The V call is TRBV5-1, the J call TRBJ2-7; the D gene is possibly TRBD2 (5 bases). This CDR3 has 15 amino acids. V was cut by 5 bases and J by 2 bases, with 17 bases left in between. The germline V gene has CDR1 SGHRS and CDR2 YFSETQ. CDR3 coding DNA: TGCGCCAGCAGTCTCGGCAACCGGGAAACCTACGAGCAGTACTTC. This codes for CASSLGNRETYEQYF.

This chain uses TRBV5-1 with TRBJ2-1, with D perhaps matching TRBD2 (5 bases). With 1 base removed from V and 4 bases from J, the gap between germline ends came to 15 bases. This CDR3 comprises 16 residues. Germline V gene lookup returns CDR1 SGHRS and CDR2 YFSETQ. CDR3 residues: CASSLRVSEGYNEQFF. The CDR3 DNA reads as TGCGCCAGCAGCTTGAGGGTCTCCGAGGGTTACAATGAGCAGTTCTTC.

In DNA form, the CDR3 reads TGTGCCAGCAGTGACAGGGGGCCCACCAGCTCCTATAATTCACCCCTCCACTTT. This encodes CASSDRGPTSSYNSPLHF. The chain carries TRBV2 and TRBJ1-6, with TRBD1 identical over 8 bases. Germline-derived CDR1 and CDR2 are SNHLY and FYNNEI. V was pared by 3 bases and J by 0 bases, with 7 bases of the junction left unmatched. CDR3 length equals 18 residues.

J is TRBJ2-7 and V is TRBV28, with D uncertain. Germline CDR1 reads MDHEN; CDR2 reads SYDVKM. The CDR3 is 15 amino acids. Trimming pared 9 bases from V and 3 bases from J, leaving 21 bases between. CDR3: CASYPGSLLHYEQYF. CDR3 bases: TGTGCCAGTTACCCAGGTTCCCTCCTCCACTACGAGCAGTACTTC.

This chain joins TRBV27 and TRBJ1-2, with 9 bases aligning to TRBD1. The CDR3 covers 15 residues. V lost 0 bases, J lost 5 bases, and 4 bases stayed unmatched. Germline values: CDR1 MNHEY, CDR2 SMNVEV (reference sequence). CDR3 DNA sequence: TGTGCCAGCAGTTTATCCAGACAGGGGGGGTATGGCTACACCTTC. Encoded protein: CASSLSRQGGYGYTF.

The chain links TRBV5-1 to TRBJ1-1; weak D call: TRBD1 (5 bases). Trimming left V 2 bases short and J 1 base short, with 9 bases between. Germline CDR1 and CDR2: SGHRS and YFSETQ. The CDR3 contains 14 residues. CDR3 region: CASSFRQGNTEAFF. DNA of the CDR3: TGCGCCAGCAGCTTTAGGCAGGGGAACACTGAAGCTTTCTTT.